These 11 T cell receptor beta chains were sequenced from one sample in a study of T cells in tuberculosis (dated by TCRdb to the late 2010s). Library preparation used the immunoSEQ multiplex PCR assay. TCRdb took this table from immuneACCESS and kept in-frame rearrangements with V and J called. Such tables lack part of the clones; where checked against another copy, unresolved V genes explain under half of the gap, and the rest is unexplained. The sample table shows around 35,000 clones, and approximately 93% are seen once. 6.5% to 8.5% of the sample goes to the ten largest clones. The sequenced sample was PBMCs. The receptor set was obtained from a donor aged 10-29 years with latent tuberculosis or without tuberculosis infection.

CDR3 amino acids: CASSFDAGTSGDEQFF. As DNA, the CDR3 is TGTGCCAGCAGCTTTGACGCGGGGACGTCCGGCGATGAGCAGTTCTTC. This rearrangement joins TRBV7-2 to TRBJ2-1; TRBD2 is a possible D gene (6 bases). Germline CDR1 and CDR2: SGHTA and FQGNSA. Deletions cut 3 bases from V and 8 bases from J, with 20 bases between. CDR3 length equals 16 residues.

This chain joins TRBV7-2 and TRBJ1-5; perhaps TRBD1 as D (6 bases). Germline V gene lookup returns CDR1 SGHTA and CDR2 FQGNSA. CDR3 length: 15 amino acids. The germline V and J ends were trimmed by 4 bases and 5 bases, with 15 bases remaining between them. In DNA, the CDR3 is TGTGCCAGCAGCTACAGGGTAGGAGGAGATCAGCCCCAGCATTTT. Encoded protein: CASSYRVGGDQPQHF.

The gene calls are TRBV2 and TRBJ2-1, with 15 bases aligning to TRBD2. The germline CDR1 and CDR2 sequences are SNHLY and FYNNEI. CDR3 size: 14 residues. V was clipped by 9 bases and J by 7 bases; unmatched bases: 4. The CDR3 spells CARGLAGGRNEQFF. As DNA, the CDR3 is TGTGCCAGAGGACTAGCGGGGGGGCGAAATGAGCAGTTCTTC.

The rearrangement uses TRBV6-5 and TRBJ1-3; 11 bases are shared with TRBD1. CDR1 is MNHEY, CDR2 SVGAGI, per germline. The trim removed 6 bases at V and 8 bases at J, leaving 6 bases unmatched. The CDR3 has 14 amino acids. The CDR3: CASRRGQGAYTIYF. The CDR3 DNA is TGTGCCAGCAGGAGAGGACAGGGGGCTTACACCATATATTTT.

The chain couples TRBV2 to TRBJ1-1; D unresolved. Germline lookup yields CDR1 SNHLY and CDR2 FYNNEI. V was clipped by 8 bases and J by 0 bases, with 13 bases between them. The CDR3 extends over 14 amino acids. In DNA form, the CDR3 reads TGTGCCAGCCGTGGCAGGTCATTGAACACTGAAGCTTTCTTT. Amino acids: CASRGRSLNTEAFF.

The J gene is TRBJ1-6, the V gene TRBV30; D is unresolved. Trimming cost V 5 bases and J 0 bases, with 11 bases left between them. The germline V gene has CDR1 GTSNPN and CDR2 SVGIG (reference sequence). The CDR3 consists of 15 residues. CDR3 residues: CAWGGLSSYNSPLHF. In nucleotides, the CDR3 is TGTGCCTGGGGCGGACTGAGCTCCTATAATTCACCCCTCCACTTT.

This clone was recorded once. V usage is TRBV6-5 and J usage is TRBJ1-1, with 8 bases matching TRBD1. Germline CDR1 and CDR2: MNHEY and SVGAGI. The CDR3 spans 12 residues. The V and J ends lost 5 bases and 10 bases, in that order; junction bases with no gene match: 6. The CDR3 nucleotides are TGTGCCAGCAGTCCCCAGGGGGCCGCAGCTTTCTTT. Protein: CASSPQGAAAFF.

The chain is built from TRBV7-2 and TRBJ1-1, with 7 bases matching TRBD1. The V and J ends lost 5 bases and 4 bases, in that order; junction bases with no gene match: 7. CDR3 length equals 14 residues. Germline values: CDR1 SGHTA, CDR2 FQGNSA. CDR3 sequence: CASSQGVTGTEAFF. CDR3 sequence (DNA): TGTGCCAGCAGCCAGGGGGTGACGGGCACTGAAGCTTTCTTT.

This rearrangement joins TRBV5-4 to TRBJ1-5, with D possibly being TRBD1 (6 bases). This CDR3 region has 14 residues. Looked up from germline, CDR1 is SGHNT and CDR2 is YYREEE (reference sequence). Trimming shortened V by 2 bases and J by 3 bases, and 9 bases separated the two germline ends. DNA of the CDR3: TGTGCCAGCAGCTTACAGGGTAACAATCAGCCCCAGCATTTT. It codes for CASSLQGNNQPQHF.

The J gene is TRBJ2-7, the V gene TRBV7-9; TRBD2 might be the D (5 bases). The CDR3 is made up of 14 amino acids. Germline V lookup: CDR1 SEHNR, CDR2 FQNEAQ (reference sequence). Between the trimmed V and J ends, which lost 5 bases and 5 bases, there was a span of 16 bases. This chain's CDR3 is CASSLTSGSDEQYF. DNA of the CDR3: TGTGCCAGCAGCCTTACGTCGGGGTCTGACGAGCAGTACTTC.

The V call is TRBV19, the J call TRBJ1-2, with 8 bases fitting TRBD1. The CDR3 covers 15 residues. The V segment lost 5 bases and the J segment 4 bases; nucleotides outside the gene matches: 9. CDR1 is LNHDA, CDR2 SQIVND, per germline (reference sequence). CDR3 nucleotide sequence: TGTGCCAGTAGTTTCGGACAGGGCCTTACCTATGGCTACACCTTC. It encodes CASSFGQGLTYGYTF.